Each of the 18 T cell receptor beta chains below was sequenced from the same sample in a study of blood T cell repertoires in COVID-19 (dated by TCRdb to 2019 to 2021). The library was prepared using the immunoSEQ multiplex PCR assay. TCRdb limited this immuneACCESS table to in-frame rearrangements with V and J called. A share of clones is missing; checked studies link under half to unresolved V genes, and the rest is unexplained. The sample table shows about 120,000 clones, and about 89% are seen once. Jointly, the top ten make up 25% to 30% of the sample. Sequences were obtained from peripheral blood. The receptors shown here come from a woman between 65 and 79 years old with acute or convalescent COVID-19.

Written as DNA, the CDR3 is TGTGCCAGCAGCCTCCTGGACACCAACACTGAAGCTTTCTTT. It translates to CASSLLDTNTEAFF. The V and J genes are TRBV3-1 (or the pseudogene TRBV3-2) and TRBJ1-1, with a possible D match to TRBD1 (5 bases). The CDR3 covers 14 residues. Germline V gives CDR1 LGHDT, CDR2 YNNKEL (reference sequence). V shed 4 bases and J shed 2 bases, with 11 bases lying between them.

This rearrangement joins TRBV7-9 to TRBJ1-1, with no clear D. The CDR3 length is 13 residues. Germline-derived CDR1 and CDR2 are SEHNR and FQNEAQ (reference sequence). The V end was cut by 5 bases, the J end by 0 bases, with 7 bases between. This CDR3 is CASSVPMNTEAFF. As DNA, the CDR3 is TGTGCCAGCAGCGTACCTATGAACACTGAAGCTTTCTTT.

The chain uses TRBV6-5 and TRBJ1-3, with 9 bases lining up with TRBD1. The CDR3 runs to 13 residues. CDR1 and CDR2 from the germline V gene are MNHEY and SVGAGI. With 10 bases clipped from V and 2 bases from J, the junction kept 3 bases outside the gene matches. The CDR3 nucleotides read TGTGCCACGGGGACAGGGACTGGAAACACCATATATTTT. The encoded protein is CATGTGTGNTIYF.

This clone was found many times. The rearrangement uses TRBV29-1 and TRBJ1-1, with D possibly matching TRBD1 (6 bases). This CDR3 is built from 16 residues. The V end was cut by 6 bases, the J end by 4 bases, with 24 bases between. Germline CDR1 reads SQVTM; CDR2 reads ANQGSEA. CDR3 bases: TGCAGCGTGGCGGGGGCGCCAAGGGTCCCGGTCACTGAAGCTTTCTTT. It encodes CSVAGAPRVPVTEAFF.

This chain uses TRBV12-5 with TRBJ1-6; 11 bases map to TRBD1. This CDR3 has 15 amino acids. The V gene's germline CDR1 is LGHNT and CDR2 FRNRAP. Trimming removed 6 bases from V and 8 bases from J; junction bases left unmatched: 6. The DNA for the CDR3 is TGTGCTAGTGGGGGGACAGGGGGTGATTATTCACCCCTCCACTTT. Amino acids: CASGGTGGDYSPLHF.

The chain uses TRBV12-3 or TRBV12-4 and TRBJ2-1; 7 bases fit TRBD1. The CDR3 has 13 amino acids. J lost 9 bases, V lost 7 bases, and 9 bases had no gene match. In DNA, the CDR3 is TGTGCCAGCAAATCGACAGGGTACGCTGAGCAGTTCTTC. It translates to CASKSTGYAEQFF.

This clone has just one count. The J gene is TRBJ2-1, the V gene TRBV5-1, with 12 bases fitting TRBD2. The V and J ends lost 2 bases and 8 bases, in that order; junction bases with no gene match: 5. The V gene's germline CDR1 is SGHRS and CDR2 YFSETQ. The CDR3 loop spans 15 amino acids. The CDR3: CASSFLAGGPYEQFF. In DNA form, the CDR3 reads TGCGCCAGCAGCTTCCTAGCGGGGGGGCCGTATGAGCAGTTCTTC.

V usage is TRBV6-5 and J usage is TRBJ2-7; D perhaps matches TRBD1 (5 bases). This CDR3 region has 15 residues. Germline CDR1 and CDR2: MNHEY and SVGAGI. Trimming took off 0 bases at V and 5 bases at J, with 14 bases between the two ends. The CDR3 sequence is CASSYSLGVNHEQYF. CDR3 bases: TGTGCCAGCAGTTACTCGTTAGGGGTGAACCACGAGCAGTACTTC.

The chain links TRBV6-2 or TRBV6-3 to TRBJ1-6; a weak D match, TRBD1 (5 bases). Germline V gene sequence: CDR1 MNHEY, CDR2 SVGEGT. Trimming cost V 4 bases and J 13 bases, with 8 bases left between them. The CDR3 runs 11 residues. CDR3 in amino acids: CASSSRGPLHF. For the CDR3, the DNA is TGTGCCAGCAGTTCCCGGGGGCCCCTCCACTTT.

As regards this clone: The junction departs from the called germline gene at one end, perhaps through a read error. The rearrangement joins TRBV5-1 to TRBJ2-3; 7 nucleotides align to TRBD2. CDR3 length: 15 amino acids. From germline, CDR1 is SGHRS and CDR2 YFSETQ. CDR3 in DNA: TGCGCCAGCAGCTTGGTAGGAACTAGCGCAGACACGCAGTATTTT. Its protein product is CASSLVGTSADTQYF.

The genes are TRBV3-1 (or the pseudogene TRBV3-2) and TRBJ1-5; TRBD1 might be the D (6 bases). The CDR3 covers 17 residues. V was cut by 3 bases and J by 6 bases, with 21 bases left in between. Germline-derived CDR1 and CDR2 are LGHDT and YNNKEL (reference sequence). CDR3 region: CASSQGVVAGGGQPQHF. CDR3 sequence (DNA): TGTGCCAGCAGCCAGGGTGTGGTGGCGGGGGGCGGTCAGCCCCAGCATTTT.

The rearrangement links TRBV9 to TRBJ1-4, with 8 bases that match TRBD1. Looked up from germline, CDR1 is SGDLS and CDR2 is YYNGEE. There are 15 residues in the CDR3. V was clipped by 4 bases and J by 7 bases; unmatched bases: 9. CDR3 residues: CASSTPSGGSEKLFF. DNA of the CDR3: TGTGCCAGCAGCACCCCGTCAGGGGGCAGTGAAAAACTGTTTTTT.

This clone was seen a single time. The chain couples TRBV4-2 to TRBJ2-7; perhaps TRBD1 as D (7 bases). Germline values: CDR1 LGHNA, CDR2 YNFKEQ. V lost 2 bases and J lost 5, with 19 bases in between. This CDR3 spans 16 amino acids. The CDR3 reads CASSQLKGRGVNEQYF. Written as DNA, the CDR3 is TGTGCCAGCAGCCAATTGAAGGGCAGGGGGGTTAACGAGCAGTACTTC.

This chain joins TRBV2 and TRBJ1-1, with unresolved D. The CDR3 consists of 13 residues. Trimming pared 10 bases from V and 0 bases from J, leaving 12 bases between. From germline, CDR1 is SNHLY and CDR2 FYNNEI. As DNA, the CDR3 is TGTGCCACTGAAAAGAACATGAACACTGAAGCTTTCTTT. Residues: CATEKNMNTEAFF.

This chain links TRBV18 with TRBJ1-6, with 7 bases aligning to TRBD1. J gave up 6 bases and V 1 base, and 3 bases lay outside the gene matches. Per germline, CDR1 KGHSH and CDR2 LQKENI. CDR3 length: 15 amino acids. As DNA, the CDR3 is TGTGCCAGCTCACCACAGGGGGCAGGTAATTCACCCCTCCACTTT. As protein: CASSPQGAGNSPLHF.

In this sample, this clone turned up a few times. The chain is built from TRBV18 and TRBJ2-7; perhaps TRBD1 as D (6 bases). Per the germline V gene, CDR1 is KGHSH and CDR2 is LQKENI. V lost 3 bases and J 2 bases, leaving 26 bases between the germline ends. This CDR3 spans 19 amino acids. In DNA form, the CDR3 reads TGTGCCAGCTCACCGGCATTTGGGGGAAAACAGGGTTATGCCTACGAGCAGTACTTC. Translated, it gives CASSPAFGGKQGYAYEQYF. Looking up the rest from reference TRBV18 and TRBJ2-7 gives the full variable domain: NAGVMQNPRHLVRRRGQEARLRCSPMKGHSHVYWYRQLPEEGLKFMVYLQKENIIDESGMPKERFSAEFPKEGPSILRIQQVVRGDSAAYFCASSPAFGGKQGYAYEQYFGPGTRLTVT.

The CDR3 DNA reads TGTGCCAGCAGCTTGAGAAGCACAGATACGCAGTATTTT. This sequence encodes CASSLRSTDTQYF. The chain combines TRBV11-3 with TRBJ2-3; D gene uncertain. V gave up 3 bases and J gave up 0 bases, with 4 bases separating them. The V gene's germline CDR1 is SGHNT and CDR2 YENEEA. The CDR3 runs 13 residues.

V is TRBV28 and J is TRBJ1-6; the D gene is possibly TRBD1 (6 bases). V was cut by 5 bases and J by 2 bases, with 13 bases left in between. The length of the CDR3 is 16 residues. In germline, CDR1 is MDHEN, CDR2 SYDVKM. In DNA, the CDR3 is TGTGCCAGCAGTACCCCCGGGGGGCCCTATAATTCACCCCTCCACTTT. Translated, it gives CASSTPGGPYNSPLHF.